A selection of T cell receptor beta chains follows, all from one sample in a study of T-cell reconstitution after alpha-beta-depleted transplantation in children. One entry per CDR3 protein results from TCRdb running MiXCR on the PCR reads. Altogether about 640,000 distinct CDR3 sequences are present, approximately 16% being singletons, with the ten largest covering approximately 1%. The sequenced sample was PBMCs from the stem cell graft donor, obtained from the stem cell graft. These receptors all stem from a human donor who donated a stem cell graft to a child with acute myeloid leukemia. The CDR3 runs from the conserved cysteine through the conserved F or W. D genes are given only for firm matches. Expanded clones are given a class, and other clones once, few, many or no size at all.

TGTGCCAGCAGCCCAGAAGGCAGTACTAACTATGGCTACACCTTC	CASSPEGSTNYGYTF	TRBV5-5	TRBJ1-2	few	-
TGTGCCAGCAGCTCACGAGGGGATTACGAGCAGTACTTC	CASSSRGDYEQYF	TRBV7-2	TRBJ2-7	many	-
TGTGCCAGCAGTTACCGTAACAATGAGCAGTTCTTC	CASSYRNNEQFF	TRBV2	TRBJ2-1	-	-
TGTGCCAGCAGCCAAGTACCCGGGACAGAGACCTATGGCTACACCTTC	CASSQVPGTETYGYTF	TRBV4-2	TRBJ1-2	-	TRBD1
TGCTGTGCTAGAGACACTAGCGGGGCCTTCTCCTACAATGAGCAGTTCTTC	CCARDTSGAFSYNEQFF	TRBV20-1	TRBJ2-1	-	TRBD2
TGTGCCAGCAGCTTGGCTAATGAGGGCTACACCTTC	CASSLANEGYTF	TRBV7-9	TRBJ1-2	few	-
TGTGCCAGCAGCTTCGAGAGCTATGGCTACACCTTC	CASSFESYGYTF	TRBV6-2/TRBV6-3	TRBJ1-2	-	-
TGCAGTGCTGGGGGCAGAGGCAATCAGCCCCAGCATTTT	CSAGGRGNQPQHF	TRBV20-1	TRBJ1-5	-	-
TGTGCCAGCAGCTTAGTGGGGGGGCTCACCGGGGAGCTGTTTTTT	CASSLVGGLTGELFF	TRBV7-2	TRBJ2-2	few	-
TGTGCCATCAGTGAAAGTGAGAAGGGGGGGCGCATCGCCTACGAGCAGTACTTC	CAISESEKGGRIAYEQYF	TRBV10-3	TRBJ2-7	-	-
TGTGCCAGCAAAAGGGACAGGGGGCAATATGGCTACACCTTC	CASKRDRGQYGYTF	TRBV12-3/TRBV12-4	TRBJ1-2	many	TRBD1
TGCAGTGCCAGCTTGAGGGGAAATACGCAGTATTTT	CSASLRGNTQYF	TRBV20-1	TRBJ2-3	many	-
TGTGCCAGCAGCGGAGGGACAGGGGGACCTGGGGCCAACGTCCTGACTTTC	CASSGGTGGPGANVLTF	TRBV9	TRBJ2-6	many	TRBD1
TGTGCCAGCAGTTCCCTGACACGGTTAAGCGATCAGCCCCAGCATTTT	CASSSLTRLSDQPQHF	TRBV27	TRBJ1-5	few	-
TGTGCCATCAGTGGGGGACAGGGGGCGACGCCCGTGACTGAAGCTTTCTTT	CAISGGQGATPVTEAFF	TRBV10-3	TRBJ1-1	few	TRBD1
TGCGCCAGCAGAAGGGAAGACTATGGCTACACCTTC	CASRREDYGYTF	TRBV5-1	TRBJ1-2	few	-
TGCAGCGCTCTCGGCGGATTCACTGAAGCTTTCTTT	CSALGGFTEAFF	TRBV20-1	TRBJ1-1	many	-
TGTGCCAGCAGAGAACTACCCAGGGTGAAGCAGTTCTTC	CASRELPRVKQFF	TRBV6-2/TRBV6-3	TRBJ2-1	few	-
TGTGCCAGCAGTTTAGGTGAAAACCGACAGGTTGGCTCCTACAATGAGCAGTTCTTC	CASSLGENRQVGSYNEQFF	TRBV12-3/TRBV12-4	TRBJ2-1	-	-
TGTGCCAGCAGTTTATCGGGCCAGGGGTATGGCTACATCTTC	CASSLSGQGYGYIF	TRBV12-3/TRBV12-4	TRBJ1-2	-	-
TGTGCCAGCAGTTTAAGGGGACTAGCGGGGGGGCTGTCCTACAATGAGCAGTTCTTC	CASSLRGLAGGLSYNEQFF	TRBV12-3/TRBV12-4	TRBJ2-1	-	TRBD2
TGTGCCAGCAGCTTGGAACAGCAAGAGACCCAGTACTTC	CASSLEQQETQYF	TRBV7-9	TRBJ2-5	many	-